Following are 20 T cell receptor beta chains from one sample sequenced in a study of STAT5B mutations in CD4+ large granular lymphocyte leukemia. Measured with immunoSEQ multiplex PCR; TCRdb has only the in-frame clones, and not every one. This table holds around 34,000 clones, over 75% found once. The sequenced sample was CD4+ T cells from blood buffy coats. The source of these receptors is a human donor in good health.

The rearrangement joins TRBV5-1 to TRBJ2-7; 11 bases agree with TRBD1. This CDR3 is built from 14 residues. Per the germline V gene, CDR1 is SGHRS and CDR2 is YFSETQ. The V and J ends lost 4 bases and 4 bases, in that order; junction bases with no gene match: 4. The CDR3 region has the DNA TGCGCCAGCAGCCTCGGGACAGGGGGGTACGAGCAGTACTTC. Translation gives CASSLGTGGYEQYF. The full variable domain, completed using reference TRBV5-1 and TRBJ2-7, is KAGVTQTPRYLIKTRGQQVTLSCSPISGHRSVSWYQQTPGQGLQFLFEYFSETQRNKGNFPGRFSGRQFSNSRSEMNVSTLELGDSALYLCASSLGTGGYEQYFGPGTRLTVT.

This clone was detected once. The chain couples TRBV6-1 to TRBJ2-6, with D uncertain. The CDR3 spans 12 residues. V lost 6 bases, J lost 2 bases, and 2 bases lay in between. CDR1 and CDR2 from the germline V gene are MNHNS and SASEGT. Written as DNA, the CDR3 is TGTGCCAGCAGGGCTGGGGCCAACGTCCTGACTTTC. Residues: CASRAGANVLTF.

J is TRBJ1-2 and V is TRBV30; D is ambiguous. V was pared by 0 bases and J by 5 bases, with 10 bases between. Germline lookup yields CDR1 GTSNPN and CDR2 SVGIG (reference sequence). The CDR3 loop spans 13 amino acids. The CDR3 reads CAWSVRGLYGYTF. CDR3 coding DNA: TGTGCCTGGAGTGTACGAGGACTTTATGGCTACACCTTC. The variable domain in full, with the rest retrieved from reference TRBV30 and TRBJ1-2, is SQTIHQWPATLVQPVGSPLSLECTVEGTSNPNLYWYRQAAGRGLQLLFYSVGIGQISSEVPQNLSASRPQDRQFILSSKKLLLSDSGFYLCAWSVRGLYGYTFGSGTRLTVV.

The rearrangement links TRBV2 to TRBJ1-5, with a tentative D call TRBD1 (6 bases). The CDR3 runs to 14 residues. In germline, CDR1 is SNHLY, CDR2 FYNNEI. The germline V and J ends were trimmed by 2 bases and 2 bases, with 7 bases remaining between them. In DNA, the CDR3 is TGTGCCAGCAGTGAAAGGACAGGCAATCAGCCCCAGCATTTT. It codes for CASSERTGNQPQHF.

The sample holds a few counts of this clone. This chain connects TRBV18 to TRBJ1-5; 7 bases align to TRBD1. This CDR3 comprises 16 residues. Germline V gives CDR1 KGHSH, CDR2 LQKENI. Unmatched junction bases numbered 14, after V lost 5 bases and J lost 7 bases. This CDR3 reads CASSSLNRGSQQPQHF. The DNA for the CDR3 is TGTGCCAGCTCATCCTTAAACAGGGGAAGTCAACAGCCCCAGCATTTT. The variable domain in full, with the rest retrieved from reference TRBV18 and TRBJ1-5, is NAGVMQNPRHLVRRRGQEARLRCSPMKGHSHVYWYRQLPEEGLKFMVYLQKENIIDESGMPKERFSAEFPKEGPSILRIQQVVRGDSAAYFCASSSLNRGSQQPQHFGDGTRLSIL.

The chain uses TRBV11-3 and TRBJ2-1, with D possibly TRBD2 on 6 matching bases. Germline CDR1 reads SGHNT; CDR2 reads YENEEA. The CDR3 has 16 residues. Trimming shortened V by 0 bases and J by 6 bases, and 15 bases separated the two germline ends. CDR3 coding DNA: TGTGCCAGCAGCTTAGATTTGAGTGGCGGGGCCAATGAGCAGTTCTTC. Translation gives CASSLDLSGGANEQFF.

The chain joins TRBV11-1 to TRBJ2-5, with a weak D call TRBD2 (6 bases). Germline V gene lookup returns CDR1 SGHAT and CDR2 FQDESV (reference sequence). V was pared by 6 bases and J by 4 bases, with 12 bases between. The CDR3 loop spans 13 amino acids. CDR3 sequence: CASRSGVGETQYF. The CDR3 DNA sequence: TGTGCCAGCAGGTCGGGGGTTGGAGAGACCCAGTACTTC.

This chain links TRBV5-1 with TRBJ2-7; D possibly corresponds to TRBD2 (6 bases). V gave up 5 bases and J gave up 0 bases, with 15 bases separating them. This CDR3 spans 15 amino acids. Germline CDR1 is SGHRS and CDR2 is YFSETQ. The CDR3 loop reads CASRALAESSYEQYF. CDR3 in DNA: TGCGCCAGCAGGGCACTAGCCGAGAGCTCCTACGAGCAGTACTTC.

This chain joins TRBV4-1 and TRBJ1-2; 8 bases are shared with TRBD1. This CDR3 is 17 amino acids long. CDR1 is MGHRA and CDR2 is YSYEKL in the germline V gene. After removal of 3 bases from V and 1 base from J, the junction contained 10 bases not matched to a gene. The CDR3 DNA sequence: TGCGCCAGCAGCCATCCCCCGGACAGGGCACTTAACTATGGCTACACCTTC. Protein sequence: CASSHPPDRALNYGYTF.

The V gene is TRBV27, the J gene TRBJ1-4, with unresolved D. V was shortened by 5 bases and J by 11 bases, with 18 bases between the two germline ends. The CDR3 spans 14 residues. The germline gives CDR1 MNHEY, CDR2 SMNVEV (reference sequence). CDR3 coding DNA: TGTGCCAGCAGTCAGAGAAATGGCATGGGTAAACTGTTTTTT. It yields the protein CASSQRNGMGKLFF. Combining the CDR3 with reference TRBV27 and TRBJ1-4 gives the whole variable domain EAQVTQNPRYLITVTGKKLTVTCSQNMNHEYMSWYRQDPGLGLRQIYYSMNVEVTDKGDVPEGYKVSRKEKRNFPLILESPSPNQTSLYFCASSQRNGMGKLFFGSGTQLSVL.

The chain is built from TRBV15 and TRBJ2-7; weak D call: TRBD2 (5 bases). The CDR3 consists of 17 residues. V lost 0 bases to trimming and J lost 9 bases, with 24 bases between them. Germline assignment: CDR1 LNHNV and CDR2 YYDKDF (reference sequence). The CDR3 sequence is CATSRDLGLGGVIWQYF. In nucleotides, the CDR3 is TGTGCCACCAGCAGAGATCTCGGGTTAGGAGGTGTAATTTGGCAGTACTTC.

CDR3 protein: CASSTDIYNEKLFF. In DNA, the CDR3 is TGTGCCAGCAGCACCGACATTTATAATGAAAAACTGTTTTTT. The V gene is TRBV5-4, the J gene TRBJ1-4; no definite D call. The CDR3 has 14 residues. Trimming left V 4 bases short and J 4 bases short, with 11 bases between. CDR1 and CDR2 (germline): SGHNT, YYREEE (reference sequence).

This sequence joins TRBV27 and TRBJ2-7; tentative D call: TRBD1 (6 bases). Germline V gene sequence: CDR1 MNHEY, CDR2 SMNVEV (reference sequence). V lost 0 bases, J lost 4 bases, and 16 bases lay in between. The CDR3 consists of 16 residues. Here the CDR3 reads CASSLSGASGRYEQYF. DNA of the CDR3: TGTGCCAGCAGTTTATCGGGGGCTTCGGGACGGTACGAGCAGTACTTC.

The chain couples TRBV4-2 to TRBJ2-3; 8 nucleotides line up with TRBD1. The germline V gene encodes CDR1 LGHNA and CDR2 YNFKEQ. V gave up 0 bases and J gave up 3 bases; unmatched junction bases: 8. CDR3 length equals 17 residues. In DNA, the CDR3 is TGTGCCAGCAGCCAAGAGCCCCGCGACAGGGGAACAGATACGCAGTATTTT. Its translation is CASSQEPRDRGTDTQYF.

The chain is built from TRBV27 and TRBJ2-7, with D perhaps matching TRBD2 (5 bases). Trimming left V 2 bases short and J 4 bases short, with 12 bases between. CDR3 size: 14 residues. Germline-derived CDR1 and CDR2 are MNHEY and SMNVEV (reference sequence). This chain's CDR3 is CASSLHPSRYEQYF. The CDR3 region has the DNA TGTGCCAGCAGTTTACATCCTAGCCGGTACGAGCAGTACTTC.

The chain uses TRBV5-1 and TRBJ1-6, with TRBD1 as a possible D gene (6 bases). CDR1 SGHRS and CDR2 YFSETQ come from the germline V gene. Trimming stripped 0 bases from V and 5 bases from J, with 9 bases between. CDR3 size: 15 residues. CDR3 in amino acids: CASSLEQGNNSPLHF. The DNA of the CDR3 is TGCGCCAGCAGCTTGGAGCAGGGGAATAATTCACCCCTCCACTTT.

The chain employs TRBV9 and TRBJ2-1; TRBD2 matches 7 bases. The CDR3 length is 15 residues. Germline assignment: CDR1 SGDLS and CDR2 YYNGEE. The V gene end was trimmed by 0 bases and the J gene end by 7 bases; junction bases not matched to a gene: 7. This CDR3 is CASSVEAGFVNEQFF. In DNA form, the CDR3 reads TGTGCCAGCAGCGTAGAAGCGGGATTCGTTAATGAGCAGTTCTTC.

The chain links TRBV7-9 to TRBJ2-3, with 7 bases lining up with TRBD2. This CDR3 has 13 amino acids. CDR1 and CDR2 from the germline V gene are SEHNR and FQNEAQ (reference sequence). The V segment lost 4 bases and the J segment 6 bases; nucleotides outside the gene matches: 4. CDR3 bases: TGTGCCAGCAGCTATGGGGGGGAGGATACGCAGTATTTT. The encoded protein is CASSYGGEDTQYF.

V and J are TRBV5-1 and TRBJ1-4, with D tentatively TRBD1 (5 bases). The CDR3 contains 15 residues. From germline, CDR1 is SGHRS and CDR2 YFSETQ. The V gene lost 4 bases and the J gene lost 8 bases, with 18 bases spanning the gap. As DNA, the CDR3 is TGCGCCAGCAGCCGGTGGTACGAAAGGGGAGAAAAACTGTTTTTT. It translates to CASSRWYERGEKLFF.

This clone was detected only once. The V call is TRBV9, the J call TRBJ2-3; D could derive from TRBD1 or TRBD2 (6 bases each). The germline V gene encodes CDR1 SGDLS and CDR2 YYNGEE. Trimming stripped 3 bases from V and 4 bases from J, with 24 bases between. This CDR3 comprises 18 residues. The CDR3 sequence: CASSARGGTAEIADTQYF. DNA for the CDR3: TGTGCCAGCAGCGCCCGAGGGGGGACGGCAGAAATCGCAGATACGCAGTATTTT.